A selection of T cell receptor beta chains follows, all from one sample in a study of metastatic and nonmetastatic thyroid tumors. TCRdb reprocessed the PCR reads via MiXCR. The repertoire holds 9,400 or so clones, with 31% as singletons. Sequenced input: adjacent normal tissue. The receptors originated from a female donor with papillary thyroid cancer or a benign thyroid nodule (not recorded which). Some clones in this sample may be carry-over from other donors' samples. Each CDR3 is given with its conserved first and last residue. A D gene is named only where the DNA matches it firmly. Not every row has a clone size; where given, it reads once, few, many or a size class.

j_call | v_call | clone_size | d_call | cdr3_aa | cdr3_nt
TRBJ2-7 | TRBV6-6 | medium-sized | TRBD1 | CASKERTGGGYLREYGQYF | TGTGCCAGCAAAGAACGGACAGGGGGAGGGTACCTACGAGAATACGGGCAGTACTTC
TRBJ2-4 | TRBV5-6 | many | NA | CASSLEADRVAKNIQYF | TGTGCCAGCAGCTTGGAGGCGGACCGAGTAGCCAAAAACATTCAGTACTTC
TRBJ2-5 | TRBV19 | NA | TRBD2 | CASSIPRLAYMEETQYF | TGTGCCAGTAGTATACCTCGACTAGCGTATATGGAGGAGACCCAGTACTTC
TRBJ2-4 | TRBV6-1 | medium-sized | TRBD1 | CASRTEGAIAKNIQYF | TGTGCCAGCAGGACAGAGGGGGCTATTGCCAAAAACATTCAGTACTTC
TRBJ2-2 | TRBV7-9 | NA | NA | CASSETLTPGELFF | TGTGCCAGCAGCGAGACCCTCACTCCCGGGGAGCTGTTTTTT
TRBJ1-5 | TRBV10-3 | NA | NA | CAISDAKRGNQPQHF | TGTGCCATCAGTGATGCCAAGCGTGGGAATCAGCCCCAGCATTTT
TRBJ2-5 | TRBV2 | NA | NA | CASSGGDTPGETQYF | TGTGCCAGCAGTGGGGGGGATACACCGGGAGAGACCCAGTACTTC
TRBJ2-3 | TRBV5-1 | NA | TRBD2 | CASKGRVPDTQYF | TGCGCCAGCAAGGGGAGGGTGCCAGATACGCAGTATTTT
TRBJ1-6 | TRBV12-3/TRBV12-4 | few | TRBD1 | CASSMGQPPLHF | TGTGCCAGCAGTATGGGACAGCCACCCCTCCACTTT
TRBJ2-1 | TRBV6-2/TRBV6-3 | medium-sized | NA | CASSYSVTSRSYNEQFF | TGTGCCAGCAGTTACTCGGTCACTAGCCGATCTTACAATGAGCAGTTCTTC
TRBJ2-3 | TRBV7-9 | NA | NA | CASSLEANTQYF | TGTGCCAGCAGCTTAGAAGCGAATACGCAGTATTTT
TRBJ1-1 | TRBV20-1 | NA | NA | CSALTPNTEAFF | TGCAGTGCTCTAACACCAAACACTGAAGCTTTCTTT
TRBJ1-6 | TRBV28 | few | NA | CASSEKTGGGSPLHF | TGTGCCAGCAGCGAAAAGACAGGTGGGGGCTCACCCCTCCACTTT
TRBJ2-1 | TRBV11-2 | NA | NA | CASSLVSTEYNEQFF | TGTGCCAGCAGCTTAGTTAGCACTGAATACAATGAGCAGTTCTTC
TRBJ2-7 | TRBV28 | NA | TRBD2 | CASSYGLGGYEQYF | TGTGCCAGCAGCTACGGACTAGGTGGCTACGAGCAGTACTTC
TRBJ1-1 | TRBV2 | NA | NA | CASSAVMNTEAFF | TGTGCCAGCAGTGCCGTCATGAACACTGAAGCTTTCTTT
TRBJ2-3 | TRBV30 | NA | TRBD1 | CAYRQGARYTQYF | TGTGCCTATCGACAGGGGGCAAGATATACGCAGTATTTT
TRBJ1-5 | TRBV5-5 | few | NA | CASSPQPTAFNQPQHF | TGTGCCAGCAGCCCCCAGCCGACAGCCTTTAATCAGCCCCAGCATTTT
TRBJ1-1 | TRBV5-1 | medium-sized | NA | CASSFSGEAFF | TGCGCCAGCAGCTTCTCTGGGGAAGCTTTCTTT
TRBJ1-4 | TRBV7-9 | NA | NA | CASSFEGGANEKLFF | TGTGCCAGCAGCTTCGAAGGGGGGGCGAATGAAAAACTGTTTTTT
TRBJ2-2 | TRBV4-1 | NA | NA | CASSQAAGRAGELFF | TGCGCCAGCAGCCAAGCCGCAGGAAGGGCCGGGGAGCTGTTTTTT
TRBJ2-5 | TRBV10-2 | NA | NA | CASSVGGRQETQYF | TGCGCCAGCAGTGTGGGGGGCCGTCAAGAGACCCAGTACTTC
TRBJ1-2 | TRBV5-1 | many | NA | CASSRAGIKGYTF | TGCGCCAGCAGCAGGGCAGGGATTAAAGGCTACACCTTC
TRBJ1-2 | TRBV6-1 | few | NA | CASMSPGTNYGYTF | TGTGCCAGCATGAGTCCAGGAACTAACTATGGCTACACCTTC
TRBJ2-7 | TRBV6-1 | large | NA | CASTQTGYEQYF | TGTGCCAGCACCCAAACTGGCTACGAGCAGTACTTC
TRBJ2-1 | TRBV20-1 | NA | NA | CSAKRDLANNEQFF | TGCAGTGCTAAGAGGGACCTGGCGAACAATGAGCAGTTCTTC
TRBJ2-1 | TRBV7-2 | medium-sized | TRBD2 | CASSLGGTSVGEQFF | TGTGCCAGCAGCTTGGGGGGGACTAGCGTGGGTGAGCAGTTCTTC
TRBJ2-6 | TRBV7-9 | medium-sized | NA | CASSLGRLSPKRSSANVLTF | TGTGCCAGCAGCTTAGGACGGCTTTCCCCAAAGCGCTCTTCGGCCAACGTCCTGACTTTC
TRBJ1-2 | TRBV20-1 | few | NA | CSASPQAVYYGYTF | TGCAGTGCTAGTCCCCAGGCAGTTTACTATGGCTACACCTTC
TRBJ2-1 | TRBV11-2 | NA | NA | CASSLIIGAWEQFF | TGTGCCAGCAGCTTGATAATAGGGGCTTGGGAGCAGTTCTTC
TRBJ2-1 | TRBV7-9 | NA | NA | CASSPLGGGNEQFF | TGTGCCAGCAGCCCCCTAGGAGGAGGGAATGAGCAGTTCTTC
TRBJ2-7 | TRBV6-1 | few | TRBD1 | CAVKGQADGEVEQYF | TGTGCCGTCAAAGGACAGGCCGACGGTGAGGTCGAGCAGTACTTC
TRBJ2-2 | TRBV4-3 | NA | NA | CASSQDRQIPGELFF | TGCGCCAGCAGCCAAGATAGACAGATTCCCGGGGAGCTGTTTTTT
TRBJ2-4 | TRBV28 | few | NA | CASRRRGLGNIQYF | TGTGCCAGCAGACGGAGGGGGTTAGGAAACATTCAGTACTTC
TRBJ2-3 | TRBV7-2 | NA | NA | CASGELGGGDTQYF | TGTGCCAGCGGCGAGTTGGGGGGGGGCGATACGCAGTATTTT
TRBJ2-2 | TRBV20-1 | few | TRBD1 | CSARDTQTGTDGELFF | TGCAGTGCTAGAGATACCCAGACAGGGACAGACGGGGAGCTGTTTTTT
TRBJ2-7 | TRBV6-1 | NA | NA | CASSEAMGWRASYEQYF | TGTGCCAGCAGTGAAGCAATGGGATGGAGGGCCTCCTACGAGCAGTACTTC
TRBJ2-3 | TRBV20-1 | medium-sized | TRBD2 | CSAGRDTQYF | TGCAGTGCCGGGAGGGATACGCAGTATTTT
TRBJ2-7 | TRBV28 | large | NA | CASSFSSTYEQYF | TGTGCCAGCAGTTTTAGCTCCACCTACGAGCAGTACTTC
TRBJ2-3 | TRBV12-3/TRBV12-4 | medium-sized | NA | CASSADGTDTQYF | TGTGCCAGCAGCGCGGACGGAACTGATACGCAGTATTTT
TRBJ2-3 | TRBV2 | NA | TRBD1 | CSSRDGQGVYRHYF | TGTTCCAGCAGGGACGGACAGGGGGTATATAGGCACTATTTT
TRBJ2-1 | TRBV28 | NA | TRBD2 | CASSTGLAGVPSYNEQFF | TGTGCCAGCAGTACGGGACTAGCGGGAGTTCCCTCCTACAATGAGCAGTTCTTC
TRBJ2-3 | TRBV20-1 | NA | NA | CSAHSLVRTDTQYF | TGCAGTGCTCACTCCTTAGTACGCACAGATACGCAGTATTTT
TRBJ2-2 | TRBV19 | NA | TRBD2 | CASSIASSGRAGRGTGELFF | TGTGCCAGTAGTATTGCGTCTAGCGGGAGGGCCGGCCGTGGGACCGGGGAGCTGTTTTTT
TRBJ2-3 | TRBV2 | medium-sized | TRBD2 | CASSATSGRRDTQYF | TGTGCCAGCAGTGCGACTAGCGGGAGGAGAGATACGCAGTATTTT
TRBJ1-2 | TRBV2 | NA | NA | CASIFQGYYGYTF | TGTGCCAGCATTTTTCAGGGGTACTATGGCTACACCTTC
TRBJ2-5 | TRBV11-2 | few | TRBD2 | CASSFPGGETQYF | TGTGCCAGCAGCTTCCCGGGGGGGGAGACCCAGTACTTC
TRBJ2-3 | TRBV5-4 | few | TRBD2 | CASSPLAGGATDTQYF | TGTGCCAGCAGCCCACTAGCGGGGGGCGCCACAGATACGCAGTATTTT
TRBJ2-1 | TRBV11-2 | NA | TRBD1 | CASSHGNRGNEQFF | TGTGCCAGCAGCCATGGTAACAGGGGCAATGAGCAGTTCTTC
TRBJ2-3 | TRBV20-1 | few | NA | CSARAPDITDTQYF | TGCAGTGCTAGAGCCCCGGACATCACAGATACGCAGTATTTT
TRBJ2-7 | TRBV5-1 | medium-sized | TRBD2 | CASTISGRASEQYF | TGCGCCAGCACCATAAGCGGGAGGGCCTCCGAGCAGTACTTC
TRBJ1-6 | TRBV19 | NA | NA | CASSIGGLLHF | TGTGCCAGTAGTATCGGAGGGCTCCTCCACTTT
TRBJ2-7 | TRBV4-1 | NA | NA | CASSPNEPNYEQYF | TGCGCCAGCAGCCCGAATGAGCCCAACTACGAGCAGTACTTC
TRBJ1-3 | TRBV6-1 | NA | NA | CASTFLGSQAGNTIYF | TGTGCCAGCACCTTCCTAGGCAGTCAGGCTGGAAACACCATATATTTT
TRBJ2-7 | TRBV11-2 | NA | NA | CASRIFDEQYF | TGTGCCAGCAGGATTTTCGACGAGCAGTACTTC
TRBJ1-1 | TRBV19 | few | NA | CASSSQSGTEAFF | TGTGCCAGTAGTTCGCAAAGTGGCACTGAAGCTTTCTTT
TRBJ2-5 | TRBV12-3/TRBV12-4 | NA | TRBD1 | CASSFDRGETQYF | TGTGCCAGCAGTTTCGACAGGGGTGAGACCCAGTACTTC
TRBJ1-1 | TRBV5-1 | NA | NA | CASSLQAGNTEAFF | TGCGCCAGCAGCTTACAAGCTGGGAACACTGAAGCTTTCTTT